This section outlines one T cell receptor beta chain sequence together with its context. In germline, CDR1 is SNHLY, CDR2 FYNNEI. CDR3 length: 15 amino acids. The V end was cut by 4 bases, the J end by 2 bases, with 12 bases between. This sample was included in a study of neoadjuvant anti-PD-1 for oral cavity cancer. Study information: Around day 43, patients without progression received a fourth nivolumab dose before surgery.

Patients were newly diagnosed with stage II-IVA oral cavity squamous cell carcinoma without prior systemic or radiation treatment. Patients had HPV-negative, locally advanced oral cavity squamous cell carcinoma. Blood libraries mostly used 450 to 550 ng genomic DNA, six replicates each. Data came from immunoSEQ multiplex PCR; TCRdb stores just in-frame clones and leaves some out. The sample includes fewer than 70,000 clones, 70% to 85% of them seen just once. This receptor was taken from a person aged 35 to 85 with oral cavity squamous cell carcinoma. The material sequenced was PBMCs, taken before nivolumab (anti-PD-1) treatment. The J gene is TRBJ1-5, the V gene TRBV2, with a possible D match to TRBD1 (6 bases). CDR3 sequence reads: CASSADSQGNQPQHF. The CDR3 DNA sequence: TGTGCCAGCAGTGCGGACAGTCAGGGCAATCAGCCCCAGCATTTT.